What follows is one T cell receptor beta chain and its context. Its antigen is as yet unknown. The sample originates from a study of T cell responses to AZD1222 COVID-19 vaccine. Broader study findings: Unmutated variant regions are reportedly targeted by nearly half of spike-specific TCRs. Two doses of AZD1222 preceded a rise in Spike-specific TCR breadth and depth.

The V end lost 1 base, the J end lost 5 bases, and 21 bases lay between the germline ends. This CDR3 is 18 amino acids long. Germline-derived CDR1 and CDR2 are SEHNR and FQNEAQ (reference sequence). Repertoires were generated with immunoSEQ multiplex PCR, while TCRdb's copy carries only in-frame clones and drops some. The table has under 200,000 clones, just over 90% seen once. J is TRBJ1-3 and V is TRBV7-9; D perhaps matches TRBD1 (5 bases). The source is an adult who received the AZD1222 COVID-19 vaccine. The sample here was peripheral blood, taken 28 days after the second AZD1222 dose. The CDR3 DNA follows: TGTGCCAGCAGCTTAGAAGGCTCAGGGTCGCAACTTCGAAACACCATATATTTT. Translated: CASSLEGSGSQLRNTIYF. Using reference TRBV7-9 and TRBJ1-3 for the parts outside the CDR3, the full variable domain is DTGVSQNPRHKITKRGQNVTFRCDPISEHNRLYWYRQTLGQGPEFLTYFQNEAQLEKSRLLSDRFSAERPKGSFSTLEIQRTEQGDSAMYLCASSLEGSGSQLRNTIYFGEGSWLTVV.